This record looks at one T cell receptor (beta chain) sequence and its context. The antigen remains unidentified. This sample stems from a study of graft-versus-host responses after intestinal transplantation. The wider study: Multivisceral, liver-intestinal, or isolated intestinal grafts were transplanted into recipients. All of the recipients had induction that used anti-thymocyte globulin, then tacrolimus and steroids for about 3 years.

Regarding the study as a whole: Allograft clonal ratios (graft-versus-host to host-versus-graft) were high in patients who had graft-donor T cell macrochimerism. Recipient marrow harbored GvH clones, some of which surfaced first in ileum or blood.

Assay used: immunoSEQ multiplex PCR; TCRdb lists only in-frame clones, some missing. This sample has 45,000 to 60,000 clones, with approximately 95% found just once. This CDR3 region has 14 residues. J gave up 8 bases and V 6 bases, and 10 bases lay outside the gene matches. Germline V CDR1 and CDR2: MNHEY, SVGAGI. The sequences come from unstimulated CD8+ T cells sorted from spleen or lymph node cells, collected before transplant. The chain couples TRBV6-5 to TRBJ2-1, with 7 bases fitting TRBD1. The receptor's source is a human donor who was the organ donor for an intestinal transplant. This chain's CDR3 is CASSRLYRGDEQFF. CDR3 bases: TGTGCCAGCAGCCGGCTCTACAGGGGCGATGAGCAGTTCTTC.